This TCR beta chain was found in a study of T cell responses to AZD1222 COVID-19 vaccine. Method: immunoSEQ multiplex PCR; TCRdb's copy keeps in-frame clones and lacks some. The sample carries some 95,000 clones, roughly nine tenths recorded once. CDR1 is KGHSH, CDR2 LQKENI, per germline. V was trimmed by 6 bases and J by 1 base, leaving 6 bases between them. The CDR3 covers 12 residues. This sample comprised peripheral blood, obtained on day 0 of AZD1222 vaccination. The V and J genes are TRBV18 and TRBJ2-5; no clear D. The sequence came from an adult in good health. The CDR3 DNA reads as TGTGCCAGCTCGGAATTCCAAGAGACCCAGTACTTC. Its translation is CASSEFQETQYF. Full variable domain (rest looked up from reference TRBV18 and TRBJ2-5): NAGVMQNPRHLVRRRGQEARLRCSPMKGHSHVYWYRQLPEEGLKFMVYLQKENIIDESGMPKERFSAEFPKEGPSILRIQQVVRGDSAAYFCASSEFQETQYFGPGTRLLVL.